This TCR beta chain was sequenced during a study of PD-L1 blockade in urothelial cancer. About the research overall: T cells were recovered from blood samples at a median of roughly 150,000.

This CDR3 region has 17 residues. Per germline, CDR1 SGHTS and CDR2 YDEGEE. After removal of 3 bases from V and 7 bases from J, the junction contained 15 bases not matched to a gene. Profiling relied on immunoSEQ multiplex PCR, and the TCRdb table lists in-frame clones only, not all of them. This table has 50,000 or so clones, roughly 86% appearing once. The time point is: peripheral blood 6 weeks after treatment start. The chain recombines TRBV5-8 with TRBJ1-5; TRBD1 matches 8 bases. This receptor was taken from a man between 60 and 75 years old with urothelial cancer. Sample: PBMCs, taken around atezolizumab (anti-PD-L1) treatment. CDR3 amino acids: CASSWGQGAPPRQPQHF. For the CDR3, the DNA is TGTGCCAGCAGCTGGGGGCAGGGGGCACCTCCCAGGCAGCCCCAGCATTTT. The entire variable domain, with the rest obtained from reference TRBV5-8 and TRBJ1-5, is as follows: EAGVTQSPTHLIKTRGQQATLRCSPISGHTSVYWYQQALGLGLQFLLWYDEGEERNRGNFPPRFSGRQFPNYSSELNVNALELEDSALYLCASSWGQGAPPRQPQHFGDGTRLSIL.